This TCR beta chain was sequenced for a study of T cell responses to AZD1222 COVID-19 vaccine (dated by TCRdb to the early 2020s). About the full investigation: A total of about 240 trial participants underwent TCR sequencing, of whom 207 received two doses of AZD1222 and some 25 received two doses of the MenACWY control vaccine. Enrollment into the trials was organized by age into subgroups of 18-55, 56-69 and 70-plus years, and those subgroups contained 148, 28 and 57 TCR-sequenced participants, respectively. Study-wide conclusions, independent of this receptor: After two AZD1222 doses, both the breadth and the depth of spike-specific TCRs were significantly higher than at day 0 and than in MenACWY recipients. In the small 56-69-year group, the increase in depth fell short of significance, most likely because of low power. Participants were mostly white British, with more females than males. The authors suggested clonal diversity may have been underestimated. Because no day 14 peak-response samples were available, the repertoires could be characterized only after the peak T cell response. CD4 TCRs associated with the vaccine covered the entire spike protein, and the dominant responses were in regions 160-218 and 743-854. Nearly half of unique spike-specific TCRs reportedly recognized epitopes outside regions mutated in the B.1.351 and B.1.1.7 variants. Conclusions about previously exposed vaccinees are limited, since just six or seven AZD1222 recipients were seropositive for SARS-CoV-2 at baseline.

In regard to this clone: Its antigen remains undetermined. No base qualities exist here, and no much larger clone lies one base off it.

Spanning cysteine to phenylalanine, the CDR3 consists of 17 amino acids. Solely the CDR3 DNA is kept, with 51 bases framed from the first base. The germline V gene (reference sequence) sets CDR1 to LNHDA and CDR2 to SQIVND. At the junction V is shortened by 6 bases and J by 4 bases; bases outside the gene matches: 15. The sample's time point label is to be understood as: about 28 days (+/-7) after the second vaccine dose. AZD1222 recipients whose second dose came at about 4 weeks and those whose second dose came at about 12 weeks were combined into one group, since spike-specific TCR depth and breadth did not differ between the two schedules. Vaccinee samples came from UK trials COV001 and COV002, including a single-blind randomized controlled phase 2/3 trial of AZD1222 (ChAdOx1 nCoV-19) in healthy adults. Trial participant PBMC samples were collected at day 0 and day 28 after the second dose for TCRbeta chain sequencing.

The CDR3 regions of human TCRbeta chains were subjected to immunosequencing. In the original analysis: TCRs in the repertoires were matched against a reference library of SARS-CoV-2-specific TCRs that had been generated with the MIRA antigen-specificity platform. Breadth was defined as the fraction of unique TCRs that were SARS-CoV-2-associated, and depth was defined as the fraction of total T cells that were SARS-CoV-2-associated. Each spike-specific TCR was assigned to its reactive spike region and to a CD4 or CD8 class using the MIRA data. Log10-transformed breadth and depth values were compared by one-way ANOVA with Sidak's multiple comparisons tests. TCRdb carries this immuneACCESS record with in-frame sequences only. Its versions omit some clonotypes, under half of them owing to an unresolved V gene in the studies checked, with the rest unexplained. The DNA was the basis for D and trimming; V, J and clone size are from that table. This sample gives 150,000 to 200,000 clones in total; about 94% of them show up just once. Of the sample, more than 0.8% falls within the top ten clones.

The V gene is TRBV19 and the J gene is TRBJ1-3; TRBD1 aligns with 7 central bases. The sample consisted of peripheral blood, taken 28 days after the second AZD1222 dose. The receptor was isolated from an adult who received the AZD1222 COVID-19 vaccine. The DNA sequence reads TGTGCCAGTAGGCGTCCAGGGGGTACGGCGTTGGGAAACACCATATATTTT. This codes for CASRRPGGTALGNTIYF.